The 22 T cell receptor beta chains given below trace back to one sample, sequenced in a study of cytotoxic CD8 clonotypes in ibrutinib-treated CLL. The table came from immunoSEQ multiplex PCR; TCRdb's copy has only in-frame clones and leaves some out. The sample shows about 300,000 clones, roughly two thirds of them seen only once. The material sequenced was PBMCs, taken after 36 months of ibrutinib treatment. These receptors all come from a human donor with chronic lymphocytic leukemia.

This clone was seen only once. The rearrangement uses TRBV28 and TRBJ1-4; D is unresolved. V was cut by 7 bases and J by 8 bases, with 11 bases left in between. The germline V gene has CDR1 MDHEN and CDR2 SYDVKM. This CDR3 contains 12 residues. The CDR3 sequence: CASKVLGEKLFF. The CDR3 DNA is TGTGCCAGCAAAGTCCTCGGCGAAAAACTGTTTTTT. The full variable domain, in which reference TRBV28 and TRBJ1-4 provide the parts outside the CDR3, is DVKVTQSSRYLVKRTGEKVFLECVQDMDHENMFWYRQDPGLGLRLIYFSYDVKMKEKGDIPEGYSVSREKKERFSLILESASTNQTSMYLCASKVLGEKLFFGSGTQLSVL.

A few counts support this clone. The CDR3 reads CASKETGAWEKLFF. The DNA for the CDR3 is TGTGCCAGTAAAGAGACAGGGGCCTGGGAAAAACTGTTTTTT. V and J are TRBV19 and TRBJ1-4; 8 bases match TRBD1. Germline loops: CDR1 LNHDA, CDR2 SQIVND (reference sequence). V was pared by 7 bases and J by 8 bases, with 9 bases of the junction left unmatched. CDR3 size: 14 residues. The complete variable domain, with remaining parts taken from reference TRBV19 and TRBJ1-4, reads DGGITQSPKYLFRKEGQNVTLSCEQNLNHDAMYWYRQDPGQGLRLIYYSQIVNDFQKGDIAEGYSVSREKKESFPLTVTSAQKNPTAFYLCASKETGAWEKLFFGSGTQLSVL.

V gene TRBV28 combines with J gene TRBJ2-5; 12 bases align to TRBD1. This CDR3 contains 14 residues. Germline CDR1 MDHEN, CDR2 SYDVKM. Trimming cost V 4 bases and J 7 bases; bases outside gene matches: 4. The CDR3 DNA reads TGTGCCAGCAGTTACCCGGGACAGGGGGCGACCCAGTACTTC. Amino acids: CASSYPGQGATQYF.

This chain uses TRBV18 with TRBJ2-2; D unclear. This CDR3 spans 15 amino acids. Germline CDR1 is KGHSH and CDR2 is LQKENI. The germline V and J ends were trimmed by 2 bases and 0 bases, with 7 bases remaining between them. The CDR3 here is CASSPSSTNTGELFF. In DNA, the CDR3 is TGTGCCAGCTCACCATCCAGTACGAACACCGGGGAGCTGTTTTTT. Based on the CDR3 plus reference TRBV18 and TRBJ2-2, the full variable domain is NAGVMQNPRHLVRRRGQEARLRCSPMKGHSHVYWYRQLPEEGLKFMVYLQKENIIDESGMPKERFSAEFPKEGPSILRIQQVVRGDSAAYFCASSPSSTNTGELFFGEGSRLTVL.

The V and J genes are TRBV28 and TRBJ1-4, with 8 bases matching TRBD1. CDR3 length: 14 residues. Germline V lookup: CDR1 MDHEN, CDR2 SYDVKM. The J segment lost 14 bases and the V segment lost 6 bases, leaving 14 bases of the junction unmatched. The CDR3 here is CASSVNLIQGALFF. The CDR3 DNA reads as TGTGCCAGCAGCGTAAACCTGATTCAGGGGGCCCTGTTTTTT.

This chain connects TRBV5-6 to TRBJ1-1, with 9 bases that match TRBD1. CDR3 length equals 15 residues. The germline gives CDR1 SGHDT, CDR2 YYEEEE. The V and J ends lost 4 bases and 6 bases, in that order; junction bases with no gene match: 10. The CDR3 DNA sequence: TGTGCCAGCAGCGAGATCGGGACAGGGATCGCTGAAGCTTTCTTT. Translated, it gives CASSEIGTGIAEAFF.

CDR3 protein: CASSSRDRATEAFF. Written as DNA, the CDR3 is TGTGCCAGCAGCTCCCGGGACAGGGCCACTGAAGCTTTCTTT. V usage is TRBV5-4 and J usage is TRBJ1-1; 9 positions match TRBD1. This CDR3 spans 14 amino acids. Per the germline V gene, CDR1 is SGHNT and CDR2 is YYREEE (reference sequence). With 3 bases clipped from V and 4 bases from J, the junction kept 4 bases outside the gene matches. Complete variable domain (other parts from reference TRBV5-4 and TRBJ1-1): ETGVTQSPTHLIKTRGQQVTLRCSSQSGHNTVSWYQQALGQGPQFIFQYYREEENGRGNFPPRFSGLQFPNYSSELNVNALELDDSALYLCASSSRDRATEAFFGQGTRLTVV.

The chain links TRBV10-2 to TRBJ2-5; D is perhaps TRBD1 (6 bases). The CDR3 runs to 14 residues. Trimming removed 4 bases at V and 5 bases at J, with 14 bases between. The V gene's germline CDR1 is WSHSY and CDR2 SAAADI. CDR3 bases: TGCGCCAGCAGTGTGGGGGCTAAGGAGGAGACCCAGTACTTC. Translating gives CASSVGAKEETQYF.

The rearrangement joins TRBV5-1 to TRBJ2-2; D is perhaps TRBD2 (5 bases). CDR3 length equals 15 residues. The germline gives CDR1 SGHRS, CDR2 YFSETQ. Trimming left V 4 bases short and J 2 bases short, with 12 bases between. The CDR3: CASSIGMINTGELFF. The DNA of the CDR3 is TGCGCCAGCAGCATCGGGATGATTAACACCGGGGAGCTGTTTTTT.

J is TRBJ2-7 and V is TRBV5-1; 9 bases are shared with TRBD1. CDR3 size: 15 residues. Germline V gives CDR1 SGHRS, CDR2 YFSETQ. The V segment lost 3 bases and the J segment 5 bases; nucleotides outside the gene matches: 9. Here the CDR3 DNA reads TGCGCCAGCAGCTGGATGACCGGGACAGGGAACGAGCAGTACTTC. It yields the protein CASSWMTGTGNEQYF. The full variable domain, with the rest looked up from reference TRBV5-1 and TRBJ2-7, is KAGVTQTPRYLIKTRGQQVTLSCSPISGHRSVSWYQQTPGQGLQFLFEYFSETQRNKGNFPGRFSGRQFSNSRSEMNVSTLELGDSALYLCASSWMTGTGNEQYFGPGTRLTVT.

CDR3 nucleotide sequence: TGTGCCAGCAGCTTAGGGGACTTACTCTCCTACGAGCAGTACTTC. Protein: CASSLGDLLSYEQYF. This rearrangement joins TRBV11-1 to TRBJ2-7, with TRBD2 as a possible D gene (6 bases). The CDR3 is 15 amino acids. V lost 1 base to trimming and J lost 0 bases, with 10 bases between them. Germline V lookup: CDR1 SGHAT, CDR2 FQDESV (reference sequence).

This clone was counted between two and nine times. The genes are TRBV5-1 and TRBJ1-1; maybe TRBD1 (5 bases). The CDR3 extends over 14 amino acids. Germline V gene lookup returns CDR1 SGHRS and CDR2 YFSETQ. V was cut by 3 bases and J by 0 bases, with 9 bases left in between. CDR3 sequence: CASSSTGLNTEAFF. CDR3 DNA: TGCGCCAGCAGCTCAACAGGTTTGAACACTGAAGCTTTCTTT. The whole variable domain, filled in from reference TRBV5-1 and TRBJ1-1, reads KAGVTQTPRYLIKTRGQQVTLSCSPISGHRSVSWYQQTPGQGLQFLFEYFSETQRNKGNFPGRFSGRQFSNSRSEMNVSTLELGDSALYLCASSSTGLNTEAFFGQGTRLTVV.

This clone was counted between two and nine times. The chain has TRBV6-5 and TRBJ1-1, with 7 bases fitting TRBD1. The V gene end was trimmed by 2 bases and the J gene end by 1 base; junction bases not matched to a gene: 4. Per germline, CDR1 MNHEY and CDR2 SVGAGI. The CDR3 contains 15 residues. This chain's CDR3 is CASSYRGQANTEAFF. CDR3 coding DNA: TGTGCCAGCAGTTACCGAGGACAGGCGAACACTGAAGCTTTCTTT.

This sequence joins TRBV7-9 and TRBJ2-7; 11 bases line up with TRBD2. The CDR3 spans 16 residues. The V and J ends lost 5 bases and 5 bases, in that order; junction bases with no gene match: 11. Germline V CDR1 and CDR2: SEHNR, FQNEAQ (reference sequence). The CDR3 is CASSDILAGESDEQYF. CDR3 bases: TGTGCCAGCAGCGACATACTAGCGGGAGAGTCGGACGAGCAGTACTTC.

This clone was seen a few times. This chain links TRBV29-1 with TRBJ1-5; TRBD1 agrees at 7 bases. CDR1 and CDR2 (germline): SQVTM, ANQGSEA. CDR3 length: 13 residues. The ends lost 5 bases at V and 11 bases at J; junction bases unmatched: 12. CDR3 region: CSVLDRRRGAQHF. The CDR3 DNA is TGCAGCGTTCTGGACAGGCGGAGGGGGGCCCAGCATTTT.

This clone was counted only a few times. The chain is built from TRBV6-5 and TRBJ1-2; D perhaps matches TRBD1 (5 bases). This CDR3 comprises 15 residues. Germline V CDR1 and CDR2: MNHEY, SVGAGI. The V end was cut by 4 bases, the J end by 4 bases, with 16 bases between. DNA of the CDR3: TGTGCCAGCAGTTCGTCACCGGGGCTCTTCTATGGCTACACCTTC. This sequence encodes CASSSSPGLFYGYTF.

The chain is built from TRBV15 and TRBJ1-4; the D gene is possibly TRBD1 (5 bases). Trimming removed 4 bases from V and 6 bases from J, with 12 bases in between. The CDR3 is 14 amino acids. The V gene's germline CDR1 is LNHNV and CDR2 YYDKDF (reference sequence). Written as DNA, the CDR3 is TGTGCCACCAGCATCATTAGACAGCATGAAAAACTGTTTTTT. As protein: CATSIIRQHEKLFF.

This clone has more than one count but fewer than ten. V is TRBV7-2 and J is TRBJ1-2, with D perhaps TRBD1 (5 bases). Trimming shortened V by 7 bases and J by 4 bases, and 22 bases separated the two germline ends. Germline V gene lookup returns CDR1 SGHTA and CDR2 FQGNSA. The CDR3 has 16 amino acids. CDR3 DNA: TGTGCCAGCACCGTGGCAGGGAGGGCGGGCAGCTATGGCTACACCTTC. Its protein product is CASTVAGRAGSYGYTF.

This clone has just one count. CDR3 in DNA: TGTGCCAGCAGCTTTTCAAATTCGATTAGGGGGAGAAACACCATATATTTT. It is translated as CASSFSNSIRGRNTIYF. V is TRBV7-9 and J is TRBJ1-3, with D perhaps matching TRBD1 (6 bases). CDR3 size: 17 residues. With 3 bases removed from V and 5 bases from J, the gap between germline ends came to 20 bases. CDR1 SEHNR and CDR2 FQNEAQ come from the germline V gene (reference sequence).

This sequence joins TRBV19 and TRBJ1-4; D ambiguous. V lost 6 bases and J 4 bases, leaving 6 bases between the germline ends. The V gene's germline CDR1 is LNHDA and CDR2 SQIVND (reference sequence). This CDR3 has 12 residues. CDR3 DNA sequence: TGTGCCAGTAGCCCCGTTAATGAAAAACTGTTTTTT. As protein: CASSPVNEKLFF.

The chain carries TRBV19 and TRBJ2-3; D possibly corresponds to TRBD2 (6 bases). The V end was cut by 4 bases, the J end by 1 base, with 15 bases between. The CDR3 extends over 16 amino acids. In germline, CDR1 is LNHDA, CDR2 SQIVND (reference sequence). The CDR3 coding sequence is TGTGCCAGTAGTAGACCAGCGGGTGGAGGCACAGATACGCAGTATTTT. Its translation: CASSRPAGGGTDTQYF.

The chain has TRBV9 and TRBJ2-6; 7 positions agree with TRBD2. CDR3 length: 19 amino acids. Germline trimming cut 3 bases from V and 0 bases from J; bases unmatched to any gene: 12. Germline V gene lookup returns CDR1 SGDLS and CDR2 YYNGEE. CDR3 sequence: CASSDEAGLVSSGANVLTF. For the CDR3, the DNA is TGTGCCAGCAGCGATGAAGCGGGACTGGTTAGCTCTGGGGCCAACGTCCTGACTTTC.